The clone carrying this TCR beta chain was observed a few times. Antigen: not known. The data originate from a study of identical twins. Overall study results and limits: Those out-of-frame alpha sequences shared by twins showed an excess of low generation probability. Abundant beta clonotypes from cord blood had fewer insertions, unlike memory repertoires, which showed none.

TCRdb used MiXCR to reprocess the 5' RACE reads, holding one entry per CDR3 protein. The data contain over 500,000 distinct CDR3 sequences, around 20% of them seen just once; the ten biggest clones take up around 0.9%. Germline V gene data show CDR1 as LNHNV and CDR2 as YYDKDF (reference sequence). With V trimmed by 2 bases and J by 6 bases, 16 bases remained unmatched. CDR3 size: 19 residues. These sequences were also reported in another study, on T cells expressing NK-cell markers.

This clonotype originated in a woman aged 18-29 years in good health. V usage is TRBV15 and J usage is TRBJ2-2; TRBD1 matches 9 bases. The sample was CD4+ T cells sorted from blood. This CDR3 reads CATSRYLQKSGQGPGELFF. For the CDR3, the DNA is TGTGCCACCAGCAGATACCTCCAAAAGTCGGGACAGGGACCCGGGGAGCTGTTTTTT.